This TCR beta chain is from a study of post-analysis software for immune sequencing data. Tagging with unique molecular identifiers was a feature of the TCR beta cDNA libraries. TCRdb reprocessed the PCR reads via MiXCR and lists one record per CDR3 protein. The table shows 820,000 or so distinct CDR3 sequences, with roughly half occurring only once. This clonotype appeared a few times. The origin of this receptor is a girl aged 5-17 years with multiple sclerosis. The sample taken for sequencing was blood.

CDR3 sequence (DNA): TGCAGCGTTGTACAGGGGAATGGCTACACCTTC. Protein product: CSVVQGNGYTF. The chain carries TRBV29-1 and TRBJ1-2; 7 bases align to TRBD1. The CDR3 contains 11 residues. The V segment lost 4 bases and the J segment 6 bases; nucleotides outside the gene matches: 2. Germline loops: CDR1 SQVTM, CDR2 ANQGSEA.